The TCR beta chain described here comes from a study of T cell changes during pregnancy in multiple sclerosis. CDR3 length: 15 amino acids. Trimming cost V 0 bases and J 4 bases, with 9 bases left between them. Germline CDR1 LGHNA, CDR2 YNFKEQ. Only in-frame clones appear in the TCRdb table, and some are missing; sequencing was by immunoSEQ multiplex PCR. The sample includes about 59,000 clones, approximately 94% of them seen just once. This specimen was CD8+ T cells from peripheral blood mononuclear cells, taken after pregnancy. The clonotype originates from a female donor with multiple sclerosis, enrolled in a pregnancy study. This chain uses TRBV4-2 with TRBJ2-2; D is possibly TRBD2 (5 bases). The CDR3 nucleotides read TGTGCCAGCAGCCAAGATAGGGAGAGCACCGGGGAGCTGTTTTTT. Residues: CASSQDRESTGELFF.